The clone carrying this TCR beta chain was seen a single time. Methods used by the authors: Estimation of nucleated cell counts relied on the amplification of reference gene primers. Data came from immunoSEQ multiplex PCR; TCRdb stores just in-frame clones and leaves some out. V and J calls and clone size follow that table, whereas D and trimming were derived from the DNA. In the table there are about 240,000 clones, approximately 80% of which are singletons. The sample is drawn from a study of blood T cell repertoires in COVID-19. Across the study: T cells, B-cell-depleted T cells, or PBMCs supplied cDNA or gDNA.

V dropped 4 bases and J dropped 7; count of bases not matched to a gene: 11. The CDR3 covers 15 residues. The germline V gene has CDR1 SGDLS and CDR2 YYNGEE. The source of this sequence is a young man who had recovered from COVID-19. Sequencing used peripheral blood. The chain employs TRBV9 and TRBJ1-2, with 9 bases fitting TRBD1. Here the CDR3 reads CASSPRDRDETGYTF. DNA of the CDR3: TGTGCCAGCAGCCCAAGGGACAGGGATGAGACTGGCTACACCTTC.